The clone carrying this TCR beta chain has a count of ten or more. The germline CDR1 and CDR2 sequences are MNHEY and SVGAGI. The CDR3 contains 15 residues. V dropped 2 bases and J dropped 1; count of bases not matched to a gene: 3. TCR beta CDR3 region amplification was performed from RNA transcripts. In the first-round RT-PCR of the TCR CDR3, the HTBI primer set was used. A single record per CDR3 protein comes from TCRdb applying MiXCR to the multiplex PCR reads. The profile shows hundreds of thousands of distinct CDR3 sequences, 14% to 15% of them singletons. These data are taken from a study of T cells in Graves' hyperthyroidism and ophthalmopathy. Fresh peripheral blood, approximately 9.7 ml, was the source of the PBMCs.

What was sequenced was blood. V usage is TRBV6-5 and J usage is TRBJ2-3; 7 nucleotides agree with TRBD2. The sequence came from a middle-aged woman with Graves' ophthalmopathy. CDR3 residues: CASSYRAGGTDTQYF. The CDR3 DNA reads TGTGCCAGCAGTTACCGGGCGGGAGGCACAGATACGCAGTATTTT.